Following are 25 T cell receptor beta chains from one sample sequenced in a study of cytomegalovirus exposure and HLA in healthy donors. Researchers ran the PCR with 60 Vbeta and 13 Jbeta primers. Profiled with immunoSEQ multiplex PCR; TCRdb holds only in-frame clones, not every one. This table has approximately 140,000 clones, roughly 82% appearing once. Sequences were obtained from PBMCs. The source of these receptors is a man younger than 35 in good health and CMV-seropositive.

This chain connects TRBV5-1 to TRBJ1-2; D unclear. CDR1 is SGHRS and CDR2 is YFSETQ in the germline V gene. Trimming shortened V by 0 bases and J by 1 base, and 7 bases separated the two germline ends. The CDR3 runs 14 residues. The CDR3 DNA reads TGCGCCAGCAGCTTGGAAAGAGATAACTATGGCTACACCTTC. Its protein is CASSLERDNYGYTF.

V usage is TRBV6-5 and J usage is TRBJ1-2; a possible D gene is TRBD1 (6 bases). V was pared by 4 bases and J by 6 bases, with 15 bases between. Germline V lookup: CDR1 MNHEY, CDR2 SVGAGI. This CDR3 has 14 amino acids. The CDR3 sequence: CASSSAGVSDGYTF. CDR3 DNA: TGTGCCAGCAGTTCTGCAGGGGTTTCGGATGGCTACACCTTC.

This chain uses TRBV7-6 with TRBJ1-5, with 8 bases that match TRBD1. Trimming took 2 bases from V and 4 from J; bases not matched to a gene: 10. CDR3 length: 17 amino acids. From germline, CDR1 is SGHVS and CDR2 FNYEAQ. The DNA of the CDR3 is TGTGCCAGCAGCTTATATGCGGACAGGGAGGGTAATCAGCCCCAGCATTTT. This codes for CASSLYADREGNQPQHF.

The CDR3 DNA reads as TGTGCCAGTAGTAGGACTAGCGGGAGGAACTACAATGAGCAGTTCTTC. Translated: CASSRTSGRNYNEQFF. The chain uses TRBV19 and TRBJ2-1; 14 nucleotides match TRBD2. CDR1 is LNHDA, CDR2 SQIVND, per germline (reference sequence). With 4 bases clipped from V and 3 bases from J, the junction kept 2 bases outside the gene matches. The CDR3 is 16 amino acids.

The genes are TRBV10-3 and TRBJ2-1; 10 nucleotides agree with TRBD2. The CDR3 runs 15 residues. CDR1 is ENHRY, CDR2 SYGVKD, per germline. Unmatched junction bases numbered 8, after V lost 10 bases and J lost 2 bases. CDR3 DNA sequence: TGTGCCACCTCACTAGCGGGGCCCACCTACAATGAGCAGTTCTTC. Translation: CATSLAGPTYNEQFF.

This chain connects TRBV18 to TRBJ2-4; D call uncertain. Germline V gives CDR1 KGHSH, CDR2 LQKENI. Between the trimmed V and J ends, which lost 3 bases and 0 bases, there was a span of 9 bases. The CDR3 contains 15 residues. The CDR3 DNA reads TGTGCCAGCTCACCTATCTCGGGAGCCAAAAACATTCAGTACTTC. This translates into CASSPISGAKNIQYF. Together with reference TRBV18 and TRBJ2-4, the CDR3 gives the full variable domain: NAGVMQNPRHLVRRRGQEARLRCSPMKGHSHVYWYRQLPEEGLKFMVYLQKENIIDESGMPKERFSAEFPKEGPSILRIQQVVRGDSAAYFCASSPISGAKNIQYFGAGTRLSVL.

The chain uses TRBV28 and TRBJ2-2; maybe TRBD2 (5 bases). V dropped 6 bases and J dropped 6 bases, with 5 bases sitting between them. CDR1 is MDHEN and CDR2 is SYDVKM in the germline V gene. The CDR3 contains 11 residues. This chain's CDR3 is CASRGAGELFF. The CDR3 DNA follows: TGTGCCAGCAGGGGAGCCGGGGAGCTGTTTTTT.

The chain combines TRBV5-6 with TRBJ1-6, with TRBD1 as a possible D gene (6 bases). This CDR3 region has 15 residues. CDR1 is SGHDT, CDR2 YYEEEE, per germline. Between the trimmed V and J ends, which lost 3 bases and 9 bases, there was a span of 16 bases. Here the CDR3 DNA reads TGTGCCAGCAGCTCGGGACATACCGTTTTTTCACCCCTCCACTTT. Encoded protein: CASSSGHTVFSPLHF.

The chain carries TRBV7-9 and TRBJ2-7, with a weak D call TRBD1 (5 bases). The CDR3 is 13 amino acids. Trimming cost V 5 bases and J 2 bases, with 10 bases left between them. Germline lookup yields CDR1 SEHNR and CDR2 FQNEAQ (reference sequence). The chain's CDR3 is CASSVQAAYEQYF. In DNA form, the CDR3 reads TGTGCCAGCAGCGTACAGGCAGCCTACGAGCAGTACTTC.

The J gene is TRBJ2-3, the V gene TRBV28, with 11 bases matching TRBD2. CDR3 length: 19 amino acids. V lost 2 bases to trimming and J lost 5 bases; unmatched junction nucleotides: 15. Germline lookup yields CDR1 MDHEN and CDR2 SYDVKM. The CDR3 region is CASSLNSGTSGTCGDTQYF. The DNA for the CDR3 is TGTGCCAGCAGTTTAAATAGCGGGACTAGCGGCACCTGTGGAGATACGCAGTATTTT.

The V gene is TRBV6-5, the J gene TRBJ1-6; D might be TRBD1 (6 bases). The CDR3 extends over 15 amino acids. CDR1 is MNHEY, CDR2 SVGAGI, per germline. Trimming removed 1 base at V and 5 bases at J, with 9 bases between. The CDR3 sequence: CASSYFTGNNSPLHF. As DNA, the CDR3 is TGTGCCAGCAGTTACTTCACAGGGAATAATTCACCCCTCCACTTT.

This clone was seen only a few times. V usage is TRBV7-9 and J usage is TRBJ1-2, with no clear D. Trimming took 6 bases from V and 5 from J, leaving 10 bases between them. CDR1 is SEHNR and CDR2 is FQNEAQ in the germline V gene (reference sequence). The CDR3 contains 12 residues. The CDR3 sequence: CASRGGPYGYTF. The CDR3 nucleotides are TGTGCCAGCAGGGGAGGTCCGTATGGCTACACCTTC.

This clone was found a few times. The rearrangement joins TRBV4-2 to TRBJ2-2; TRBD2 matches at 9 bases. The germline V gene encodes CDR1 LGHNA and CDR2 YNFKEQ. Trimming cost V 2 bases and J 2 bases; bases outside gene matches: 3. The CDR3 length is 16 residues. CDR3 amino acids: CASSQHSGSNTGELFF. CDR3 sequence (DNA): TGTGCCAGCAGCCAACATAGCGGGAGTAACACCGGGGAGCTGTTTTTT.

The chain uses TRBV2 and TRBJ2-7; 11 nucleotides agree with TRBD2. The V gene's germline CDR1 is SNHLY and CDR2 FYNNEI. This CDR3 region has 16 residues. V shed 2 bases, J shed 2 bases, and the junction held 5 bases outside the gene matches. The CDR3 sequence is CASSERLAGTAYEQYF. CDR3 nucleotide sequence: TGTGCCAGCAGTGAAAGACTAGCGGGAACGGCCTACGAGCAGTACTTC. The full variable domain, in which reference TRBV2 and TRBJ2-7 provide the parts outside the CDR3, is EPEVTQTPSHQVTQMGQEVILRCVPISNHLYFYWYRQILGQKVEFLVSFYNNEISEKSEIFDDQFSVERPDGSNFTLKIRSTKLEDSAMYFCASSERLAGTAYEQYFGPGTRLTVT.

The chain has TRBV2 and TRBJ1-4; 8 bases map to TRBD1. Germline CDR1 SNHLY, CDR2 FYNNEI. The CDR3 consists of 12 residues. V gave up 9 bases and J gave up 7 bases; unmatched junction bases: 4. CDR3 sequence: CASRQGFEKLFF. CDR3 sequence (DNA): TGTGCCAGTAGACAGGGGTTTGAAAAACTGTTTTTT.

A remark on this clone: At one end the junction does not follow the germline gene, possibly because of a read error. The rearrangement joins TRBV7-7 to TRBJ2-5, with D possibly being TRBD2 (7 bases). The CDR3 loop spans 17 amino acids. The germline V gene has CDR1 SSHAT and CDR2 FNYEAQ (reference sequence). This CDR3 reads CASSLGRLGGVRETQYF. The CDR3 nucleotides are TGTGCTAGCAGCTTGGGACGTTTAGGGGGGGTCAGGGAGACCCAGTACTTC.

This clone has more than one count but fewer than ten. The chain is built from TRBV7-9 and TRBJ2-5, with 8 bases aligning to TRBD1. Germline V gene lookup returns CDR1 SEHNR and CDR2 FQNEAQ (reference sequence). The ends lost 2 bases at V and 5 bases at J; junction bases unmatched: 7. The CDR3 has 15 amino acids. The CDR3 here is CASSLFQGARETQYF. CDR3 nucleotides: TGTGCCAGCAGCTTATTTCAGGGGGCGCGGGAGACCCAGTACTTC.

The chain employs TRBV9 and TRBJ2-2, with 9 bases identical to TRBD1. The ends lost 3 bases at V and 3 bases at J; junction bases unmatched: 6. CDR1 is SGDLS, CDR2 YYNGEE, per germline. The CDR3 consists of 16 residues. CDR3 nucleotides: TGTGCCAGCAGCGGGGGGACAGGGTTTTACACCGGGGAGCTGTTTTTT. As protein: CASSGGTGFYTGELFF.

This clone was seen once. The rearrangement links TRBV7-2 to TRBJ1-1, with 9 bases lining up with TRBD1. Germline V gene data show CDR1 as SGHTA and CDR2 as FQGNSA. The CDR3 has 13 amino acids. With V trimmed by 5 bases and J by 6 bases, 4 bases remained unmatched. DNA of the CDR3: TGTGCCAGCAGCCGACGACAGGGGGCTGAAGCTTTCTTT. Translation: CASSRRQGAEAFF.

The V gene is TRBV2, the J gene TRBJ1-1, with TRBD1 identical over 9 bases. The germline V gene has CDR1 SNHLY and CDR2 FYNNEI. The CDR3 has 14 amino acids. V was clipped by 6 bases and J by 3 bases; unmatched bases: 5. This chain's CDR3 is CASSTGGSDTEAFF. Written as DNA, the CDR3 is TGTGCCAGCAGCACAGGGGGCAGCGACACTGAAGCTTTCTTT.

The genes are TRBV5-4 and TRBJ1-3; 7 bases are a match to TRBD1. Trimming at V came to 0 bases and at J to 5 bases, leaving 17 bases not matched to a gene. The CDR3 covers 19 residues. CDR1 is SGHNT and CDR2 is YYREEE in the germline V gene (reference sequence). The CDR3 region is CASSLGTGRFQAQRNTIYF. CDR3 bases: TGTGCCAGCAGCTTGGGGACAGGCCGGTTTCAGGCCCAGAGAAACACCATATATTTT.

This rearrangement joins TRBV15 to TRBJ2-5; D is unclear. The CDR3 totals 14 residues. In germline, CDR1 is LNHNV, CDR2 YYDKDF (reference sequence). V lost 1 base and J 1 base, leaving 7 bases between the germline ends. CDR3: CATSRGLLQETQYF. CDR3 nucleotide sequence: TGTGCCACCAGCAGAGGACTTCTCCAAGAGACCCAGTACTTC.

DNA for the CDR3: TGTGCCAGCATGCGGAGATTAGCCAAAAACATTCAGTACTTC. It yields the protein CASMRRLAKNIQYF. J is TRBJ2-4 and V is TRBV2; unclear D gene. The CDR3 length is 14 residues. Germline V gives CDR1 SNHLY, CDR2 FYNNEI. Trimming cost V 7 bases and J 0 bases, with 10 bases left between them.

The rearrangement links TRBV6-1 to TRBJ1-5, with TRBD1 identical over 7 bases. Germline-derived CDR1 and CDR2 are MNHNS and SASEGT. This CDR3 comprises 13 residues. V shed 6 bases and J 11 bases; nucleotides not matched to a gene: 10. This CDR3 is CASRDRAVGAQHF. CDR3 coding DNA: TGTGCCAGCAGAGACAGGGCCGTGGGGGCCCAGCATTTT.

In nucleotides, the CDR3 is TGCGCCAGCAGCTTTGGGCAGGGGGGCGAGGAGACCCAGTACTTC. Amino acids: CASSFGQGGEETQYF. The chain is built from TRBV4-1 and TRBJ2-5, with D perhaps TRBD1 (7 bases). The length of the CDR3 is 15 residues. Per germline, CDR1 MGHRA and CDR2 YSYEKL. Trimming pared 5 bases from V and 5 bases from J, leaving 18 bases between.